This passage covers 10 T cell receptor beta chains from one sample sequenced in a study of T-cell reconstitution after alpha-beta-depleted transplantation in children. During its preparation, the TCRbeta library received unique molecular identifiers. TCRdb reprocessed the PCR reads via MiXCR and lists one record per CDR3 protein. The sample lists around 490,000 distinct CDR3 sequences, roughly 10% seen once, with around 13% in the top ten. The sequencing here drew on PBMCs, mostly from graft donor cells, taken 180 days after TCRalphabeta/CD19-depleted stem cell transplant. Receptor source: a female patient younger than 10 who had a stem cell transplant for aplastic anemia, so the T cells may come from the graft donor.

J is TRBJ2-4 and V is TRBV27; D is uncertain. Germline V CDR1 and CDR2: MNHEY, SMNVEV (reference sequence). The CDR3 has 13 amino acids. Trimming removed 2 bases from V and 9 bases from J, with 11 bases in between. The CDR3 DNA sequence: TGTGCCAGCAGTTTAAAGGTTCAAGGCATTCAGTACTTC. Amino acid sequence: CASSLKVQGIQYF.

This clonotype has a handful of counts. The V call is TRBV6-5, the J call TRBJ2-1; D is undetermined. Germline V gene lookup returns CDR1 MNHEY and CDR2 SVGAGI. V gave up 6 bases and J gave up 0 bases, with 15 bases separating them. The length of the CDR3 is 16 residues. CDR3 region: CASSNTDLYSYNEQFF. The CDR3 bases are TGTGCCAGCAGCAATACAGACCTCTACTCCTACAATGAGCAGTTCTTC.

The chain uses TRBV20-1 and TRBJ2-7, with TRBD1 matching over 8 bases. Germline CDR1 and CDR2: DFQATT and SNEGSKA (reference sequence). CDR3 length equals 16 residues. The V segment lost 5 bases and the J segment 5 bases; nucleotides outside the gene matches: 17. This CDR3 is CSAWGQGAPQWDEQYF. The CDR3 nucleotides read TGCAGTGCTTGGGGCCAGGGGGCTCCCCAGTGGGACGAGCAGTACTTC.

The V gene is TRBV12-3 or TRBV12-4, the J gene TRBJ2-7; 9 nucleotides match TRBD1. The junction had 7 bases not matched to a gene; V was cut back by 5 bases and J by 2 bases. There are 15 residues in the CDR3. The CDR3, as DNA: TGTGCCAGCAGTCCGACAGGGGGGAAAACCTACGAGCAGTACGTC. Translating it yields CASSPTGGKTYEQYV.

This clonotype showed up just a few times. This chain joins TRBV5-1 and TRBJ2-3, with D uncertain. CDR3 size: 15 residues. Germline V lookup: CDR1 SGHRS, CDR2 YFSETQ. V lost 0 bases, J lost 2 bases, and 10 bases lay in between. The CDR3 DNA reads TGCGCCAGCAGCTTGGAGGGCCCGCTCACAGATACGCAGTATTTT. Translation gives CASSLEGPLTDTQYF.

The chain couples TRBV19 to TRBJ1-1; perhaps TRBD1 as D (5 bases). CDR1 LNHDA and CDR2 SQIVND come from the germline V gene (reference sequence). CDR3 size: 14 residues. V lost 4 bases and J lost 3, with 12 bases in between. CDR3 amino acids: CASSRAGGDTEAFF. CDR3 coding DNA: TGTGCCAGTAGTAGGGCGGGAGGGGACACTGAAGCTTTCTTT.

This clonotype was picked up a small number of times. The genes are TRBV24-1 and TRBJ2-5; 8 nucleotides agree with TRBD1. The germline gives CDR1 KGHDR, CDR2 SFDVKD. V trimming: 3 bases; J trimming: 4 bases; junction bases outside the gene matches: 6. The CDR3 contains 15 residues. In DNA form, the CDR3 reads TGTGCCACCAGTGATGCGGACAGGGTTAGAGAGACCCAGTACTTC. Protein sequence: CATSDADRVRETQYF.

The chain recombines TRBV2 with TRBJ2-5, with 10 bases lining up with TRBD2. Per the germline V gene, CDR1 is SNHLY and CDR2 is FYNNEI. V was pared by 2 bases and J by 5 bases, with 5 bases of the junction left unmatched. This CDR3 region has 15 residues. The CDR3 region is CASSEKAGGWETQYF. The DNA for the CDR3 is TGTGCCAGCAGTGAAAAAGCGGGAGGGTGGGAGACCCAGTACTTC.

This chain joins TRBV11-2 and TRBJ2-3; TRBD2 agrees at 15 bases. Germline V gene data show CDR1 as SGHAT and CDR2 as FQNNGV. The V segment lost 3 bases and the J segment 3 bases; nucleotides outside the gene matches: 7. The length of the CDR3 is 18 residues. CDR3 in amino acids: CASSFGLAGGPSTDTQYF. CDR3 in DNA: TGTGCCAGCAGCTTCGGACTAGCGGGAGGGCCGTCTACAGATACGCAGTATTTT.

The J gene is TRBJ2-2, the V gene TRBV7-9, with D unclear. Trimming cost V 2 bases and J 8 bases, with 12 bases left between them. The germline V gene has CDR1 SEHNR and CDR2 FQNEAQ (reference sequence). The CDR3 extends over 14 amino acids. The CDR3 loop is CASSLFAVQGELFF. For the CDR3, the DNA is TGTGCCAGCAGCTTATTCGCCGTACAGGGGGAGCTGTTTTTT. Supplemented by reference TRBV7-9 and TRBJ2-2, the full variable domain reads DTGVSQNPRHKITKRGQNVTFRCDPISEHNRLYWYRQTLGQGPEFLTYFQNEAQLEKSRLLSDRFSAERPKGSFSTLEIQRTEQGDSAMYLCASSLFAVQGELFFGEGSRLTVL.